What follows describes a single T cell receptor (beta chain). The antigen is undetermined. The data were obtained in a study of cytomegalovirus exposure and HLA in healthy donors. Study at large: Earlier work reported approximately 100 million unique TCR beta sequences from 150 million to 200 million T cells. Study-wide results and limits: Association with HLA alleles at 0.05 false discovery rate was found for around 17,000 TCR beta sequences in a later analysis. Earlier analysis yielded a pattern in which most TCR beta V segments were productive about 90% or about 30% of the time.

Vbeta (60) and Jbeta (13) primers were used in the PCR. Here immunoSEQ multiplex PCR was the method, and the copy in TCRdb shows in-frame clones only, minus some. This table holds about 77,000 clones, around 78% found once. The sequenced material came from PBMCs. This TCR was recovered from a middle-aged man in good health and CMV-seronegative.

In DNA, the CDR3 is TGTGCCAGCAGTTTATCAACAGGTTTCCTCAACCCTAACTATGGCTACACCTTC. Translated, it gives CASSLSTGFLNPNYGYTF. The chain combines TRBV28 with TRBJ1-2, with D possibly TRBD1 on 5 matching bases. V gave up 1 base and J gave up 0 bases, with 18 bases separating them. The germline CDR1 and CDR2 sequences are MDHEN and SYDVKM. This CDR3 is 18 amino acids long.